A selection of T cell receptor beta chains follows, all from one sample in a study of T cell responses to AZD1222 COVID-19 vaccine. Repertoires were generated with immunoSEQ multiplex PCR, while TCRdb's copy carries only in-frame clones and drops some. The sample records 120,000 or so clones, around 90% being singletons. The input for sequencing was peripheral blood, taken on day 0 of AZD1222 vaccination. All receptors come from an adult in good health. CDR3s leave out the opening cysteine and the closing phenylalanine or tryptophan. Each record gives: V gene, CDR3 protein.

V gene: TRBV11-2
CDR3 protein: ASSLGGAGTGELF

V gene: TRBV27
CDR3 protein: ASSLGGPYGYT

V gene: TRBV25-1
CDR3 protein: ASSDRNGETQY

V gene: TRBV2
CDR3 protein: ASSRLAGYTGELF

V gene: TRBV2
CDR3 protein: ASSEPLGGRPQH

V gene: TRBV6-4
CDR3 protein: ARVGPYGYT

V gene: TRBV30
CDR3 protein: AWSVGGSNQPQH

V gene: TRBV7-8
CDR3 protein: ASSRGEDQPQH

V gene: TRBV28
CDR3 protein: ASSTLGTGPEAF

V gene: TRBV7-9
CDR3 protein: ASSLDVGAGATGELF

V gene: TRBV28
CDR3 protein: ASRQETQY

V gene: TRBV28
CDR3 protein: ASSSPSGRWRETQY

V gene: TRBV19
CDR3 protein: ASSIVSRANTEAF

V gene: TRBV2
CDR3 protein: ASKSSGGPYYEQY

V gene: TRBV27
CDR3 protein: ASSLSMDQPQH

V gene: TRBV19
CDR3 protein: ASSMVRLAKNIQY

V gene: TRBV5-1
CDR3 protein: ARSAGGAPGANVLT

V gene: TRBV19
CDR3 protein: ASSIGRGGTDTQY

V gene: TRBV20-1
CDR3 protein: SASGGQGNQPQH

V gene: TRBV11-2
CDR3 protein: ASSLSFDSNQPQH

V gene: TRBV27
CDR3 protein: ASSRWGQAYEQY

V gene: TRBV5-1
CDR3 protein: ASSLQALSDTQY

V gene: TRBV27
CDR3 protein: ASRGTGGKVYEQY

V gene: TRBV10-2
CDR3 protein: ASSAGLAATDTQY

V gene: TRBV6-5
CDR3 protein: ASSYGVAGPQH

V gene: TRBV7-7
CDR3 protein: ASSLSSGLYNEQF

V gene: TRBV3-1/TRBV3-2
CDR3 protein: ASSQGNSGGDTQY

V gene: TRBV3-1/TRBV3-2
CDR3 protein: ASSQGGGTGELF

V gene: TRBV27
CDR3 protein: ASSPGDRGLSQPQH

V gene: TRBV19
CDR3 protein: ASRTTGPNSPLH

V gene: TRBV10-2
CDR3 protein: ASRETDYEQY

V gene: TRBV6-5
CDR3 protein: ASSLQGGGSYEQY

V gene: TRBV27
CDR3 protein: ASSLTDRATTDTQY

V gene: TRBV3-1/TRBV3-2
CDR3 protein: ASSHGQGHGYT

V gene: TRBV4-1
CDR3 protein: ASRRTPSSYNEQF

V gene: TRBV19
CDR3 protein: ASTLGTGQF

V gene: TRBV27
CDR3 protein: ASRLTSGSSYEQY

V gene: TRBV11-2
CDR3 protein: ASSLFEGAREKLF

V gene: TRBV4-3
CDR3 protein: ASSQAGAPNYGYT

V gene: TRBV4-3
CDR3 protein: ASSQPQGRDSGGYEQY

V gene: TRBV4-1
CDR3 protein: ASSPTIVVSGANVLT

V gene: TRBV2
CDR3 protein: ASSKADSNQPQH

V gene: TRBV6-5
CDR3 protein: ASSTIDTEAF

V gene: TRBV7-2
CDR3 protein: ASSLVGNTEAF

V gene: TRBV5-4
CDR3 protein: ASSFQGIEEKLF

V gene: TRBV11-3
CDR3 protein: ASSTHRSSYNEQF

V gene: TRBV19
CDR3 protein: ASSIGLSTDTQY

V gene: TRBV5-1
CDR3 protein: ASSKIRDWNTEAF

V gene: TRBV19
CDR3 protein: ASSRDGDTEAF

V gene: TRBV19
CDR3 protein: ASSTRTAPQETQY

V gene: TRBV5-1
CDR3 protein: ASSPYTRINEQF

V gene: TRBV6-5
CDR3 protein: ASGPTGGDEKLF

V gene: TRBV20-1
CDR3 protein: SASIPGVRNEQF

V gene: TRBV5-4
CDR3 protein: ASSLWGAATEQY

V gene: TRBV28
CDR3 protein: ASSFGVSTDTQY